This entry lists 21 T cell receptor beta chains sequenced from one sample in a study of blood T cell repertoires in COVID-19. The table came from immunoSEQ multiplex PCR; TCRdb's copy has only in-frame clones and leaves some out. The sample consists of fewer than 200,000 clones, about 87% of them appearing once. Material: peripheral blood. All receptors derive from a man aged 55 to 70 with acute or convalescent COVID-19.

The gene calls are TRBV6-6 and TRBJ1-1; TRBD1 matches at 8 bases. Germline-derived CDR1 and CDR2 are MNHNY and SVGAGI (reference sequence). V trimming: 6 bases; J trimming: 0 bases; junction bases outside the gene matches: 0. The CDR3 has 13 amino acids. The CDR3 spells CASRGQVNTEAFF. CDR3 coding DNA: TGTGCCAGCAGGGGACAGGTGAACACTGAAGCTTTCTTT.

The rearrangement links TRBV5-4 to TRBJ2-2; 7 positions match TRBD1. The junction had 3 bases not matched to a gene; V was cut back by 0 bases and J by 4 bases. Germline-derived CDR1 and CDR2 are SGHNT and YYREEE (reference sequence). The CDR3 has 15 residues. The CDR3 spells CASSLEWTGTGELFF. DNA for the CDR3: TGTGCCAGCAGCTTGGAGTGGACAGGCACCGGGGAGCTGTTTTTT. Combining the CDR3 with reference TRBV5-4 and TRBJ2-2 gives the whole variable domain ETGVTQSPTHLIKTRGQQVTLRCSSQSGHNTVSWYQQALGQGPQFIFQYYREEENGRGNFPPRFSGLQFPNYSSELNVNALELDDSALYLCASSLEWTGTGELFFGEGSRLTVL.

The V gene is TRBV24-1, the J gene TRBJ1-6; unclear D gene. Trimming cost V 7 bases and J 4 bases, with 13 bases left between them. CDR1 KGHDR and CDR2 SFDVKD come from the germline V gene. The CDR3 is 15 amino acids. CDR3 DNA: TGTGCCACCAGCTCGGGATCAACTTATAATTCACCCCTCCACTTT. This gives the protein CATSSGSTYNSPLHF.

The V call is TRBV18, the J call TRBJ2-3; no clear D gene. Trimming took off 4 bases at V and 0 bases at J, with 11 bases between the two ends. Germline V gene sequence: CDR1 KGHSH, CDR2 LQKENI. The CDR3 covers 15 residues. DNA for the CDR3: TGTGCCAGCTCACAGACATCCTCTAGCACAGATACGCAGTATTTT. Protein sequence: CASSQTSSSTDTQYF.

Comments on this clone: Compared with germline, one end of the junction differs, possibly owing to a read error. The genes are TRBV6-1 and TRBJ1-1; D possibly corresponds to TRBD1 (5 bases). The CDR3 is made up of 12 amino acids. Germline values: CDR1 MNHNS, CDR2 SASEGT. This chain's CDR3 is CASSEGLQRRGF. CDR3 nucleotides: TGTGCCAGCAGTGAGGGACTCCAAAGACGGGGCTTT.

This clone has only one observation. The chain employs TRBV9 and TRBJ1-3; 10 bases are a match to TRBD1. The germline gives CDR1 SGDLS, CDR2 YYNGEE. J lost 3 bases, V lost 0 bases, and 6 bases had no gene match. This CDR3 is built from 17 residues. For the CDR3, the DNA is TGTGCCAGCAGCGTAGCTGTGACAGGGGGCGTTGGAAACACCATATATTTT. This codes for CASSVAVTGGVGNTIYF.

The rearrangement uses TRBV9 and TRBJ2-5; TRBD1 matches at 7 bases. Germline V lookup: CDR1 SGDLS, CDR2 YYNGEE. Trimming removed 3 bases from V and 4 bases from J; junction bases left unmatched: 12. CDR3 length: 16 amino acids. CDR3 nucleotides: TGTGCCAGCAGCGAGGGGGACCGGGACAGAGGAGAGACCCAGTACTTC. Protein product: CASSEGDRDRGETQYF. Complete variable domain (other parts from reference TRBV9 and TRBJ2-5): DSGVTQTPKHLITATGQRVTLRCSPRSGDLSVYWYQQSLDQGLQFLIQYYNGEERAKGNILERFSAQQFPDLHSELNLSSLELGDSALYFCASSEGDRDRGETQYFGPGTRLLVL.

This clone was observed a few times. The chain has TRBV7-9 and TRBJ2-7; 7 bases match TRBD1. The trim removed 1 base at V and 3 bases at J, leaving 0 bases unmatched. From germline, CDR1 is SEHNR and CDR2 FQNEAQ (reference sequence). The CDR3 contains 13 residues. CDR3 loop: CASSLGTGYEQYF. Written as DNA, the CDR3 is TGTGCCAGCAGCTTAGGGACAGGCTACGAGCAGTACTTC.

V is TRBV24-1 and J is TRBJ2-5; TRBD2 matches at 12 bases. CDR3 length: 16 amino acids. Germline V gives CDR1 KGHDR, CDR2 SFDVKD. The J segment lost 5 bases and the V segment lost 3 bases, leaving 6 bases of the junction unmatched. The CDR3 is CATSDVLAGGRETQYF. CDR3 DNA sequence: TGTGCCACCAGTGATGTCCTAGCGGGAGGGCGGGAGACCCAGTACTTC.

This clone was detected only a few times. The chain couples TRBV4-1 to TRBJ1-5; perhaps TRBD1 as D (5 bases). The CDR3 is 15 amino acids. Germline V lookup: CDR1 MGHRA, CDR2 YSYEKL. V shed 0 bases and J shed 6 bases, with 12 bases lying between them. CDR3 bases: TGCGCCAGCAGCCAAGAGCCGCAGGGAGGTCAGCCCCAGCATTTT. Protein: CASSQEPQGGQPQHF.

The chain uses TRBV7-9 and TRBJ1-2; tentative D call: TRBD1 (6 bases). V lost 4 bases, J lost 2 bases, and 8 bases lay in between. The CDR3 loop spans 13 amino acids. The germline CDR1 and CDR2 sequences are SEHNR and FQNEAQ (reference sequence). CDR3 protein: CASSSGQNYGYTF. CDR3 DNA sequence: TGTGCCAGCAGCTCGGGACAAAACTATGGCTACACCTTC.

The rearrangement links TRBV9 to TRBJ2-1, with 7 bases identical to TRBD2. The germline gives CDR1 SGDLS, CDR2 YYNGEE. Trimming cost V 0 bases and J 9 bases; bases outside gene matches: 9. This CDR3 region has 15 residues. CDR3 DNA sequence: TGTGCCAGCAGCGTAGAGGGCGGGAGCGGCGGTGAGCAGTTCTTC. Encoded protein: CASSVEGGSGGEQFF.

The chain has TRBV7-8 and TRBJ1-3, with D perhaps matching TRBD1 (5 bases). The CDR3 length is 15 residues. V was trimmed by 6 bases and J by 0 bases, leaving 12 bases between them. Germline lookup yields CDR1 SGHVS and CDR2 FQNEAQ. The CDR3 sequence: CASSRGQYSGNTIYF. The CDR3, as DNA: TGTGCCAGCAGTAGAGGACAATACTCTGGAAACACCATATATTTT.

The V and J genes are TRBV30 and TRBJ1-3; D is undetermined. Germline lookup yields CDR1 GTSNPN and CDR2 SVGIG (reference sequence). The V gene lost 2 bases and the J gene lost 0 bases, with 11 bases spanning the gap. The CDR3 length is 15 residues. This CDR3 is CAWSSTSGSGNTIYF. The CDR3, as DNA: TGTGCCTGGAGTTCAACAAGCGGCTCTGGAAACACCATATATTTT.

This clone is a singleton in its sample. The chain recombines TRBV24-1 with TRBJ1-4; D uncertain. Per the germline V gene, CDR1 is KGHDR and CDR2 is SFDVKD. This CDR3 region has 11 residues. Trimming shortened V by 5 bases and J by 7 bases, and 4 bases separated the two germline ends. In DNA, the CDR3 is TGTGCCACCAGTGTATTTGAAAAACTGTTTTTT. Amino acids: CATSVFEKLFF.

CDR3 protein: CAISAGQGRRGGYTF. CDR3 coding DNA: TGTGCCATCAGCGCGGGACAGGGAAGGCGTGGTGGCTACACCTTC. The rearrangement links TRBV10-3 to TRBJ1-2; the match to TRBD1 covers 9 bases. With V trimmed by 6 bases and J by 7 bases, 12 bases remained unmatched. CDR1 is ENHRY, CDR2 SYGVKD, per germline. The CDR3 loop spans 15 amino acids.

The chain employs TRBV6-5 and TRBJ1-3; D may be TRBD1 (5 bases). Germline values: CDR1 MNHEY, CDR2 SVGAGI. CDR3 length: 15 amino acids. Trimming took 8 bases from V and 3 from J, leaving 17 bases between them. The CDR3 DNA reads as TGTGCCAGCCATTACGGGGGAACAAGTGGAAACACCATATATTTT. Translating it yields CASHYGGTSGNTIYF.

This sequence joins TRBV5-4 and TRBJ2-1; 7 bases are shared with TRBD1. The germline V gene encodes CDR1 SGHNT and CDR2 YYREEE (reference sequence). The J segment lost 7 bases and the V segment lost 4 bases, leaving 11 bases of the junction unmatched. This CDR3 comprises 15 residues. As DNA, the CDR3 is TGTGCCAGCAGCGTTGACAGGGTAGCCGGGAATGAGCAGTTCTTC. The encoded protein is CASSVDRVAGNEQFF.

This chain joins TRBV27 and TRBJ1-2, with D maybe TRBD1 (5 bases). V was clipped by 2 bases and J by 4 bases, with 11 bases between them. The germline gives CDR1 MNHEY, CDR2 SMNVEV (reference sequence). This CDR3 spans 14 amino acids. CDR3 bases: TGTGCCAGCAGTTTAGGGGGGGGAAGCTATGGCTACACCTTC. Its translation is CASSLGGGSYGYTF.

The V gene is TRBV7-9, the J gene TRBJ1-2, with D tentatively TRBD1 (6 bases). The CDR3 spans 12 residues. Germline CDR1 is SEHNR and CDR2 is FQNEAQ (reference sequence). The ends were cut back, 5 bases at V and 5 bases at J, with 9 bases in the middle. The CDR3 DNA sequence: TGTGCCAGCAGCCTGCAGGGGTATGGCTACACCTTC. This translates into CASSLQGYGYTF.

CDR3 in DNA: TGTGCCAGCAGCTCCCTCGACGGCGGGGTGCAGTTCTTC. It encodes CASSSLDGGVQFF. The chain joins TRBV11-3 to TRBJ2-1; D is possibly TRBD2 (6 bases). Germline V lookup: CDR1 SGHNT, CDR2 YENEEA. Trimming shortened V by 4 bases and J by 12 bases, and 16 bases separated the two germline ends. The CDR3 totals 13 residues.